This TCR beta chain originates from a study of blood T cells in healthy people across ages. Looking at the study overall: Roughly one uniquely barcoded beta molecule per two T cells was captured.

Around 9.4 milliliters was the volume of peripheral blood drawn from each donor. No fewer than 5 micrograms of total RNA were isolated from every sample. Sample-barcoded 5' priming and a J-beta primer mix drove a second PCR of 7 to 11 cycles. TCRdb analysed the 5' RACE reads with MiXCR anew, one entry per CDR3 protein. The sample records roughly 790,000 distinct CDR3 sequences, approximately 43% being singletons. The V end was cut by 1 base, the J end by 1 base, with 19 bases between. The germline CDR1 and CDR2 sequences are SEHNR and FQNEAQ (reference sequence). The CDR3 covers 18 residues. This clonotype was picked up a small number of times. Its antigen is still unknown. The study's findings and limits: Naive T cell percentage showed a strong correlation with the diversity of TCR beta.

The chain employs TRBV7-9 and TRBJ1-2; D gene unclear. Sequencing used blood. This clonotype was sampled from a woman aged 60-75 years in good health. The CDR3, as DNA: TGTGCCAGCAGCTTAGTAGAGGGCAATGTGGGCGGTAACTATGGCTACACCTTC. Translating gives CASSLVEGNVGGNYGYTF.